The rows below give T cell receptor beta chains drawn from one sample of a study of ipilimumab plus nivolumab after autologous stem cell transplantation. Clones were read by immunoSEQ multiplex PCR, and TCRdb kept only the in-frame ones, dropping some. The sample holds roughly 23,000 clones, approximately 73% seen once. The source material was PBMCs, sampled in a trial of ipilimumab plus nivolumab as post-transplant consolidation. The receptors come from a male donor with diffuse large B-cell lymphoma. Both conserved end residues are part of each CDR3. Expanded clones are given a class, and other clones once, few, many or no size at all.

clone_size j_call v_call cdr3_aa
few TRBJ1-3 TRBV11-3 CASSLAGYGNTIYF
- TRBJ1-5 TRBV6-5 CASSSTGPQGNQPQHF
- TRBJ2-5 TRBV5-1 CASRDHRRGSPETQYF
- TRBJ1-1 TRBV6-5 CASSLYGTANTEAFF
- TRBJ2-4 TRBV6-5 CASSYSTGAKNIQYF
- TRBJ1-3 TRBV9 CASSITSGRGNTIYF
- TRBJ1-2 TRBV29-1 CSVEGRSHGYTF
- TRBJ1-2 TRBV5-8 CASSPRQGNGYTF
- TRBJ1-2 TRBV5-1 CASSLEGQNYGYTF
few TRBJ1-5 TRBV27 CASSSGGAGQPQHF
- TRBJ2-6 TRBV7-2 CASTIALGANVLTF
- TRBJ1-4 TRBV19 CASSPLDRGNEKLFF
- TRBJ1-1 TRBV25-1 CASRADGRGEAFF
once TRBJ2-5 TRBV7-9 CASSHPGQEEQETQYF
- TRBJ2-2 TRBV9 CASSAAPGRKDRNTGELFF
- TRBJ1-1 TRBV4-1 CASSQETATRANTEAFF
once TRBJ2-1 TRBV29-1 CSVEPRTYNEQFF
few TRBJ2-3 TRBV5-1 CASTSLPGQGMDTQYF
- TRBJ2-7 TRBV6-1 CASSPRVGRPYEQYF
- TRBJ1-2 TRBV9 CASSVDEGLAYGYTF
- TRBJ2-3 TRBV21-1 CASSKEGLAGSTDTQYF
- TRBJ1-2 TRBV11-2 CASSFRTGSYGYTF
few TRBJ2-3 TRBV5-4 CASSPSTDTQYF
- TRBJ1-2 TRBV12-5 CASGLGQLNYYGYTF
- TRBJ2-7 TRBV30 CAWSYEEGQAGVF